The source of this TCR beta chain is a study of T cell repertoires in cytomegalovirus infection. Study in general: In public TCR beta signatures, there were indications of both CMV infection and matching HLA type. Overall study results and limits: Predominance within the ex vivo response was attributable to HLA-C-restricted CMV-specific TCR beta clonotypes.

One entry per CDR3 protein results from TCRdb running MiXCR on the reads. Of approximately 910,000 distinct CDR3 sequences detected, roughly a third appear once; the ten largest clones hold roughly 13%. V was pared by 4 bases and J by 7 bases, with 17 bases between. Germline V gene data show CDR1 as SGHTA and CDR2 as FQGNSA. This CDR3 comprises 15 residues. This clonotype was counted many times. Its antigen is unknown. Source: cultured CD8+ T cells from PBMCs, taken from culture after CMV antigen stimulation. V gene TRBV7-2 combines with J gene TRBJ2-1, with D possibly matching TRBD2 (7 bases). This sequence originates from a human donor in good health (CMV status not recorded). Some clones in this sample may be carry-over from other donors' samples. The CDR3 reads CASSYRGGAGNEQFF. The CDR3 DNA reads TGTGCCAGCAGCTATAGGGGGGGGGCCGGGAATGAGCAGTTCTTC.